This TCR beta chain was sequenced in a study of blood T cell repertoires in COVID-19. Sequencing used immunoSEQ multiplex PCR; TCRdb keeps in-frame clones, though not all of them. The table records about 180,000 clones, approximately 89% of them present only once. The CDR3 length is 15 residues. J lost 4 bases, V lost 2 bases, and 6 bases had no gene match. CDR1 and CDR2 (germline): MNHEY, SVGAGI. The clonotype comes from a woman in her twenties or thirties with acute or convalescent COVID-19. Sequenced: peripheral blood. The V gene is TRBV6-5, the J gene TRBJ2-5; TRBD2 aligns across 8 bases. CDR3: CASSYVPTSGETQYF. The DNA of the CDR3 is TGTGCCAGCAGTTACGTCCCTACTAGCGGAGAGACCCAGTACTTC.